This TCR beta chain was identified during a study of metastatic and nonmetastatic thyroid tumors. Study overall: From malignant and benign thyroid patients, repertoires in blood and in tumor or nodule tissue were compared.

Via MiXCR, TCRdb re-called the PCR reads. This table has 37,000 or so clones, about 15% appearing once. Patients were all untreated before their thyroid surgery. Sequenced: blood. This TCR came from a female donor with papillary thyroid cancer or a benign thyroid nodule (not recorded which). Some clones in this sample may be carry-over from other donors' samples.

CDR3 nucleotide sequence: TGTGCCAGCAGCCCAGGGACAGGTTCTAATTCACCCCTCCACTTT. This sequence encodes CASSPGTGSNSPLHF. The rearrangement uses TRBV11-3 and TRBJ1-6; 8 bases map to TRBD1. The CDR3 extends over 15 amino acids. Germline trimming cut 5 bases from V and 6 bases from J; bases unmatched to any gene: 6. CDR1 and CDR2 (germline): SGHNT, YENEEA. Full variable domain (rest looked up from reference TRBV11-3 and TRBJ1-6): EAGVVQSPRYKIIEKKQPVAFWCNPISGHNTLYWYLQNLGQGPELLIRYENEEAVDDSQLPKDRFSAERLKGVDSTLKIQPAELGDSAVYLCASSPGTGSNSPLHFGNGTRLTVT.